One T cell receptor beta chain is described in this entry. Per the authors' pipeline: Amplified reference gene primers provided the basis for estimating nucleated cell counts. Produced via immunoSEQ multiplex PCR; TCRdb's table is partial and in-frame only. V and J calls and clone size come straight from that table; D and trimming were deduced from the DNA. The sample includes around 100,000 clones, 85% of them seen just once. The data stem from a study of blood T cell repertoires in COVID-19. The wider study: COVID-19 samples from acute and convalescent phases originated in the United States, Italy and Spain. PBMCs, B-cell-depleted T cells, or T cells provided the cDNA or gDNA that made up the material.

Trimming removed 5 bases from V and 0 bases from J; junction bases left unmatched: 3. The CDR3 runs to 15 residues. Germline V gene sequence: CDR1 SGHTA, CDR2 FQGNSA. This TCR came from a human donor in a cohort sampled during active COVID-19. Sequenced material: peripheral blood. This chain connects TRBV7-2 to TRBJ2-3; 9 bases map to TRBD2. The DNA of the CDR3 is TGTGCCAGCAGCCCGCGGGGGGGAAGCACAGATACGCAGTATTTT. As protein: CASSPRGGSTDTQYF.